Following are 18 T cell receptor beta chains from one sample sequenced in a study of Ad26.COV2.S vaccination and SARS-CoV-2 variants. Using immunoSEQ multiplex PCR, the repertoire was profiled, and TCRdb retains in-frame clones only, with some absent. Among more than 300,000 clones listed, about 85% were seen once. Described treatment: over 15 received Ad26.COV2.S at low or high dose, single or two shots; about 5 received placebo; per-sample allocation not given. The study sampled participants on day 63 after the first vaccine or placebo injection. The sample was peripheral blood, taken in a trial of Ad26.COV2.S vaccine versus placebo. All receptors come from a person aged 18 to 59 who received the Ad26.COV2.S COVID-19 vaccine or a placebo.

This clone was counted once. This chain joins TRBV19 and TRBJ1-2; a possible D gene is TRBD1 (6 bases). Germline V gene sequence: CDR1 LNHDA, CDR2 SQIVND (reference sequence). The CDR3 extends over 14 amino acids. With 5 bases removed from V and 0 bases from J, the gap between germline ends came to 10 bases. This chain's CDR3 is CASSAGASNYGYTF. The CDR3 DNA sequence: TGTGCCAGTAGTGCGGGGGCATCTAACTATGGCTACACCTTC. Full variable domain (outside the CDR3, taken from reference TRBV19 and TRBJ1-2): DGGITQSPKYLFRKEGQNVTLSCEQNLNHDAMYWYRQDPGQGLRLIYYSQIVNDFQKGDIAEGYSVSREKKESFPLTVTSAQKNPTAFYLCASSAGASNYGYTFGSGTRLTVV.

This chain links TRBV5-6 with TRBJ1-4; D is unresolved. This CDR3 comprises 11 residues. Germline V gene lookup returns CDR1 SGHDT and CDR2 YYEEEE. V shed 5 bases and J shed 12 bases, with 11 bases lying between them. This CDR3 is CASRLRRELFF. In DNA form, the CDR3 reads TGTGCCAGCAGGTTACGTCGGGAACTGTTTTTT.

This chain joins TRBV28 and TRBJ2-7; TRBD1 matches 8 bases. The CDR3 is 14 amino acids. J was trimmed by 3 bases and V by 2 bases; bases with no gene match: 3. The germline V gene encodes CDR1 MDHEN and CDR2 SYDVKM. CDR3 in DNA: TGTGCCAGCAGTTTACCAGACAGGGGCTACGAGCAGTACTTC. It is translated as CASSLPDRGYEQYF.

This chain uses TRBV6-1 with TRBJ2-1; D is undetermined. Germline CDR1 reads MNHNS; CDR2 reads SASEGT. Trimming pared 3 bases from V and 2 bases from J, leaving 8 bases between. The CDR3 loop spans 14 amino acids. For the CDR3, the DNA is TGTGCCAGCAGTGACACCAGAGCCTACAATGAGCAGTTCTTC. This translates into CASSDTRAYNEQFF.

The V gene is TRBV27, the J gene TRBJ1-2; D perhaps matches TRBD1 (6 bases). Between the trimmed V and J ends, which lost 6 bases and 3 bases, there was a span of 11 bases. From germline, CDR1 is MNHEY and CDR2 SMNVEV (reference sequence). The CDR3 totals 13 residues. This CDR3 reads CASSLQGYYGYTF. The CDR3 DNA sequence: TGTGCCAGCAGCCTACAGGGTTACTATGGCTACACCTTC.

The V gene is TRBV18, the J gene TRBJ1-1; 8 bases fit TRBD1. Germline CDR1 and CDR2: KGHSH and LQKENI. With 3 bases clipped from V and 2 bases from J, the junction kept 5 bases outside the gene matches. The CDR3 contains 15 residues. This chain's CDR3 is CASSPGQGDNTEAFF. CDR3 in DNA: TGTGCCAGCTCACCCGGACAGGGTGATAACACTGAAGCTTTCTTT.

As DNA, the CDR3 is TGTGCCAGTAGTATATTTTTTGGGAGAGTTAGCAATCAGCCCCAGCATTTT. Amino acid sequence: CASSIFFGRVSNQPQHF. The chain joins TRBV19 to TRBJ1-5; no clear D gene. Germline loops: CDR1 LNHDA, CDR2 SQIVND (reference sequence). The CDR3 has 17 residues. Between the trimmed V and J ends, which lost 2 bases and 0 bases, there was a span of 14 bases.

The V and J genes are TRBV9 and TRBJ1-2; D is unclear. This CDR3 region has 14 residues. Germline V gene data show CDR1 as SGDLS and CDR2 as YYNGEE. Trimming took 6 bases from V and 4 from J, leaving 16 bases between them. The CDR3 region has the DNA TGTGCCAGCAACCAAGGGTCTTCCTCCTATGGCTACACCTTC. Amino acid sequence: CASNQGSSSYGYTF.

This sequence joins TRBV20-1 and TRBJ2-7; 8 nucleotides align to TRBD2. Germline V lookup: CDR1 DFQATT, CDR2 SNEGSKA (reference sequence). This CDR3 spans 14 amino acids. Trimming took 3 bases from V and 4 from J; bases not matched to a gene: 8. For the CDR3, the DNA is TGCAGTGCTAGTGTCCTAGCGGGTGGGTACGAGCAGTACTTC. Protein: CSASVLAGGYEQYF.

This clone is a singleton in its sample. The chain combines TRBV7-9 with TRBJ2-2; tentatively, D is TRBD1 (6 bases). The V gene lost 5 bases and the J gene lost 0 bases, with 16 bases spanning the gap. Germline V CDR1 and CDR2: SEHNR, FQNEAQ (reference sequence). The CDR3 sequence is 17 residues long. CDR3 region: CASSPNPGQPNTGELFF. CDR3 coding DNA: TGTGCCAGCAGCCCTAACCCCGGACAGCCGAACACCGGGGAGCTGTTTTTT.

The J gene is TRBJ1-1, the V gene TRBV15, with TRBD1 as a possible D gene (5 bases). V was shortened by 0 bases and J by 0 bases, with 14 bases between the two germline ends. The CDR3 has 17 amino acids. Germline lookup yields CDR1 LNHNV and CDR2 YYDKDF (reference sequence). This chain's CDR3 is CATSRDFGAGMNTEAFF. As DNA, the CDR3 is TGTGCCACCAGCAGAGATTTTGGGGCGGGGATGAACACTGAAGCTTTCTTT.

This chain connects TRBV7-6 to TRBJ2-3; no reliable D call. The CDR3 has 14 residues. Trimming took off 1 base at V and 3 bases at J, with 8 bases between the two ends. The germline V gene encodes CDR1 SGHVS and CDR2 FNYEAQ. The CDR3 region has the DNA TGTGCCAGCAGCTTAGGACTCGTAACAGATACGCAGTATTTT. Translated, it gives CASSLGLVTDTQYF. The whole variable domain, filled in from reference TRBV7-6 and TRBJ2-3, reads GAGVSQSPRYKVTKRGQDVALRCDPISGHVSLYWYRQALGQGPEFLTYFNYEAQQDKSGLPNDRFSAERPEGSISTLTIQRTEQRDSAMYRCASSLGLVTDTQYFGPGTRLTVL.

This sequence joins TRBV6-5 and TRBJ2-3; D is uncertain. Germline CDR1 and CDR2: MNHEY and SVGAGI. Trimming removed 6 bases at V and 0 bases at J, with 13 bases between. The CDR3 totals 15 residues. As DNA, the CDR3 is TGTGCCAGCAGCCGTCTAGATCTCAGCACAGATACGCAGTATTTT. This codes for CASSRLDLSTDTQYF.

On this clone: A much bigger clone sits one base away, suggesting this may be a read error. J is TRBJ2-2 and V is TRBV9; D perhaps matches TRBD1 (6 bases). Germline CDR1 and CDR2: SGDLS and YYNGEE. The CDR3 is made up of 15 amino acids. Here the CDR3 DNA reads TGTACCAGCAGCGCTCGGACAGAGTACACCGGGGAGCTGTTTTTT. Translating gives CTSSARTEYTGELFF.

In this sample, this clone turned up once. This chain links TRBV25-1 with TRBJ2-4; D uncertain. CDR1 is MGHDK and CDR2 is SYGVNS in the germline V gene. Trimming left V 2 bases short and J 0 bases short, with 11 bases between. CDR3 length: 16 residues. For the CDR3, the DNA is TGTGCCAGCAGTGAAATGACCAATGGAGCCAAAAACATTCAGTACTTC. Its protein is CASSEMTNGAKNIQYF.

V and J are TRBV5-4 and TRBJ2-1; possibly TRBD2 for D (5 bases). This CDR3 is built from 14 residues. Trimming left V 4 bases short and J 5 bases short, with 13 bases between. Germline V lookup: CDR1 SGHNT, CDR2 YYREEE (reference sequence). The CDR3 nucleotides read TGTGCCAGCAGCCCCATGTTGACTAACAATGAGCAGTTCTTC. Protein: CASSPMLTNNEQFF.

The CDR3 is CASSSTALSYEQYF. In nucleotides, the CDR3 is TGTGCCAGCAGCTCCACAGCATTAAGCTACGAGCAGTACTTC. The genes are TRBV28 and TRBJ2-7; D not resolved. Trimming removed 6 bases from V and 3 bases from J, with 15 bases in between. CDR1 MDHEN and CDR2 SYDVKM come from the germline V gene. CDR3 length: 14 residues. The full variable domain, with the rest looked up from reference TRBV28 and TRBJ2-7, is DVKVTQSSRYLVKRTGEKVFLECVQDMDHENMFWYRQDPGLGLRLIYFSYDVKMKEKGDIPEGYSVSREKKERFSLILESASTNQTSMYLCASSSTALSYEQYFGPGTRLTVT.

This chain uses TRBV5-4 with TRBJ2-7; 7 nucleotides match TRBD1. Germline CDR1 and CDR2: SGHNT and YYREEE (reference sequence). Losses at the gene ends were 3 bases for V and 1 base for J; bases not matched to a gene: 7. CDR3 length equals 15 residues. The CDR3 nucleotides read TGTGCCAGCAGCTCCCCGGGACAGCAATCCTACGAGCAGTACTTC. As protein: CASSSPGQQSYEQYF.